This TCR beta chain is drawn from a study of blood T cell repertoires in COVID-19. The method was immunoSEQ multiplex PCR; TCRdb's version includes in-frame clones alone and lacks a portion of them. Here the sample spans 250,000 or so clones, 84% being singletons. The V and J ends lost 2 bases and 0 bases respectively, with 8 bases between them. This CDR3 comprises 16 residues. The chain joins TRBV23-1 to TRBJ2-6, with a weak D call TRBD1 (6 bases). TRBV23-1 is flagged as an ORF with uncertain function. The clonotype originates from a man aged 55 to 69 with acute or convalescent COVID-19. Sequenced input: peripheral blood. This CDR3 is CASSQTGSSGANVLTF. The CDR3 coding sequence is TGCGCCAGCAGTCAAACAGGGAGCTCTGGGGCCAACGTCCTGACTTTC.